This entry features one TCR beta chain sequence. Its target antigen remains unknown. Base quality data are lacking; no much larger clone is found one base away. This sample was taken from a study of T cell changes during pregnancy in multiple sclerosis (dated by TCRdb to between 2017 and 2020). Looking at the study overall: Changes in the T cell repertoire over the course of pregnancy were examined in this study in women with multiple sclerosis.

The CDR1 and CDR2 encoded by the germline V gene are SGHTA and FQGNSA. The CDR3 contains 14 residues, cysteine and phenylalanine counted. Left in the record is the CDR3 DNA by itself, 42 bases read in frame from the first base. Ends trimmed: V by 5 bases, J by 6 bases; bases unmatched to a gene: 9. The library was produced with the immunoSEQ multiplex PCR assay. TCRdb retrieved this table from immuneACCESS and kept in-frame rearrangements only. Not all clones are present; in checked studies, unresolved V genes account for under half, and no reason is known for the remainder. This sample holds about 46,000 clones; approximately 90% were observed only once. The ten largest clones add up to about 3% of the sample.

The material was CD8+ T cells from peripheral blood mononuclear cells, obtained in the second trimester of pregnancy. The chain uses TRBV7-2 and TRBJ2-7, and 8 junctional nucleotides match TRBD2. The source of this sequence is a female donor with multiple sclerosis, enrolled in a pregnancy study. The CDR3 has the sequence CASSPWTSKLEQYF. The DNA sequence is given as TGTGCCAGCAGCCCTTGGACTAGCAAGCTCGAGCAGTACTTC.